This passage covers 10 T cell receptor delta chains from one sample sequenced in a study of gamma-delta chains in newborns, infants, children. TCRdb re-identified clones in the reads via CATT. The repertoire includes about 4,100 delta-chain clones, roughly 0.57% of them detected once, and roughly a sixth sits in the top ten. The sequenced sample consisted of blood. These receptors were collected from a child who was a newborn, infant or young child, either healthy, febrile or measles-vaccinated (not recorded which).

This clone was seen a handful of times. The translation of this DNA and the TCRdb protein of a much larger clone differ at residue 3, probably owing to a read error; the protein shown here is translated from the DNA. CDR3 sequence reads: CAGDTVLGGNSWDTRQMFF. The DNA of the CDR3 is TGTGCCGGTGACACCGTACTGGGGGGGAATTCCTGGGACACCCGACAGATGTTTTTC. The chain joins TRDV2 to TRDJ3; 8 positions agree with TRDD3. This CDR3 region has 19 residues. Germline V gene lookup returns CDR1 GEAIGNYY and CDR2 EKD.

For this clone: This DNA translates differently at residue 14 from the TCRdb protein, which is that of a much larger clone; a read error is likely, and the protein shown is the DNA's own translation. The J gene is TRDJ3, the V gene TRDV2, with 13 bases aligning to TRDD3. Germline V gene sequence: CDR1 GEAIGNYY, CDR2 EKD. CDR3 length: 19 amino acids. CDR3: CACDRLLGDTPWDARQMFF. CDR3 bases: TGTGCCTGTGACCGCTTACTGGGGGATACGCCCTGGGACGCCCGACAGATGTTTTTC.

Only a few counts were recorded for this clone. A far larger clone lies a single base away; this is likely a read error. This sample also contains other DNA sequences that code for the same CDR3. This chain connects TRDV2 to TRDJ2, with TRDD3 matching 9 bases. V shed 2 bases, J shed 8 bases, and the junction held 5 bases outside the gene matches. The CDR3 runs 14 residues. The germline CDR1 and CDR2 sequences are GEAIGNYY and EKD. The CDR3 nucleotides are TGTGCCTGTGACATACTGGGGGAGACGGCACAACTCTTCTTT. It translates to CACDILGETAQLFF.

This clone has just a few counts. This may come from a read error, since a much larger clone is one base off. The chain recombines TRDV2 with TRDJ3, with 13 bases fitting TRDD3. J lost 2 bases, V lost 3 bases, and 9 bases had no gene match. Germline CDR1 GEAIGNYY, CDR2 EKD. This CDR3 contains 20 residues. The CDR3 here is CACDAYWGIRSPWDTRQMFF. The CDR3 DNA sequence: TGTGCCTGTGACGCCTACTGGGGGATACGTAGCCCCTGGGACACCCGACAGATGTTTTTC.

This clone was seen a handful of times. A much larger clone differs by one base, so this may be a read error. The sample contains more than one DNA sequence encoding this CDR3. The gene calls are TRDV2 and TRDJ3, with TRDD3 identical over 7 bases. This CDR3 is 18 amino acids long. The junction had 6 bases not matched to a gene; V was cut back by 2 bases and J by 0 bases. CDR1 and CDR2 (germline): GEAIGNYY, EKD. CDR3 residues: CACDKVLGISWDTRQMFF. The CDR3 DNA is TGTGCCTGTGACAAGGTACTGGGGATCTCCTGGGACACCCGACAGATGTTTTTC.

Regarding this clone: The protein given by TCRdb reflects a much larger clone and differs at residue 7 from this DNA's translation, likely from a read error; the protein shown is the DNA's translation. This chain joins TRDV2 and TRDJ2; tentative D call: TRDD3 (5 bases). Germline assignment: CDR1 GEAIGNYY and CDR2 EKD. Trimming shortened V by 2 bases and J by 0 bases, and 24 bases separated the two germline ends. The CDR3 contains 20 residues. CDR3 sequence: CACDKLEGILKSSLTAQLFF. The CDR3 DNA sequence: TGTGCCTGTGACAAACTGGAGGGCATCCTTAAATCCTCTTTGACAGCACAACTCTTCTTT.

This clone was seen only a few times. A much more abundant neighbour one base away suggests this may be a read error. Other nucleotide sequences from this sample produce the same CDR3. The CDR3 reads CACDILGDTAQLFF. DNA for the CDR3: TGTGCCTGCGACATACTGGGGGATACTGCACAACTCTTCTTT. This chain joins TRDV2 and TRDJ2; TRDD3 matches at 12 bases. Looked up from germline, CDR1 is GEAIGNYY and CDR2 is EKD. This CDR3 region has 14 residues.

About this clone itself: The translation of this DNA and the TCRdb protein of a much larger clone differ at residue 13, probably owing to a read error; the protein shown here is translated from the DNA. V usage is TRDV3 and J usage is TRDJ3; 8 bases map to TRDD3. The CDR3 contains 16 residues. Per germline, CDR1 TVYSNPD and CDR2 GDNSRS (reference sequence). The CDR3 reads CAFSRGYSWDTRRMFF. As DNA, the CDR3 is TGTGCCTTTAGCCGGGGATACTCCTGGGACACCCGACGGATGTTTTTC.

This clone was counted between two and nine times. Since a much larger clone is just one base distant, this may be a read error. The genes are TRDV2 and TRDJ3; 12 bases fit TRDD3. With 3 bases clipped from V and 0 bases from J, the junction kept 11 bases outside the gene matches. CDR3 length: 21 residues. In germline, CDR1 is GEAIGNYY, CDR2 EKD. For the CDR3, the DNA is TGTGCCTGTGACTCCCCGTACTGGGGGATACCAGACTCCTGGGACACCCGACAGATGTTTTTC. As protein: CACDSPYWGIPDSWDTRQMFF.

The sample holds a few counts of this clone. TCRdb lists the protein of a much larger clone for this DNA, which differs at residue 11, so this is likely a read error; the protein given here is translated from the DNA itself. The chain combines TRDV2 with TRDJ2, with 8 bases that match TRDD3. CDR3 size: 17 residues. Germline lookup yields CDR1 GEAIGNYY and CDR2 EKD. This chain's CDR3 is CACDYVLGGAFTAQLFF. As DNA, the CDR3 is TGTGCCTGTGACTACGTACTGGGGGGAGCTTTTACAGCACAACTCTTCTTT.